This paragraph covers one T cell receptor beta chain sequence. Its matching antigen is unknown. TCRdb reprocessed the reads via MiXCR and lists one record per CDR3 protein. The sample yields about 740,000 distinct CDR3 sequences, under 40% seen once. The CDR3 runs to 13 residues. CDR1 is SGHTA and CDR2 is FQGNSA in the germline V gene. Trimming left V 6 bases short and J 4 bases short, with 12 bases between. This sample was included in a study of T cell repertoires in cytomegalovirus infection. Study findings and constraints: CMV-specific HLA-C-restricted TCR beta clonotypes dominated the ex vivo response.

The source of this sequence is a human donor in good health (CMV status not recorded). Some clones in this sample may be carry-over from other donors' samples. The genes are TRBV7-2 and TRBJ1-1, with unresolved D. Sequencing used PBMCs. CDR3 amino acids: CASRWGSGTEAFF. As DNA, the CDR3 is TGTGCCAGCAGATGGGGTTCGGGCACTGAAGCTTTCTTT. Combining the CDR3 with reference TRBV7-2 and TRBJ1-1 gives the whole variable domain GAGVSQSPSNKVTEKGKDVELRCDPISGHTALYWYRQSLGQGLEFLIYFQGNSAPDKSGLPSDRFSAERTGGSVSTLTIQRTQQEDSAVYLCASRWGSGTEAFFGQGTRLTVV.